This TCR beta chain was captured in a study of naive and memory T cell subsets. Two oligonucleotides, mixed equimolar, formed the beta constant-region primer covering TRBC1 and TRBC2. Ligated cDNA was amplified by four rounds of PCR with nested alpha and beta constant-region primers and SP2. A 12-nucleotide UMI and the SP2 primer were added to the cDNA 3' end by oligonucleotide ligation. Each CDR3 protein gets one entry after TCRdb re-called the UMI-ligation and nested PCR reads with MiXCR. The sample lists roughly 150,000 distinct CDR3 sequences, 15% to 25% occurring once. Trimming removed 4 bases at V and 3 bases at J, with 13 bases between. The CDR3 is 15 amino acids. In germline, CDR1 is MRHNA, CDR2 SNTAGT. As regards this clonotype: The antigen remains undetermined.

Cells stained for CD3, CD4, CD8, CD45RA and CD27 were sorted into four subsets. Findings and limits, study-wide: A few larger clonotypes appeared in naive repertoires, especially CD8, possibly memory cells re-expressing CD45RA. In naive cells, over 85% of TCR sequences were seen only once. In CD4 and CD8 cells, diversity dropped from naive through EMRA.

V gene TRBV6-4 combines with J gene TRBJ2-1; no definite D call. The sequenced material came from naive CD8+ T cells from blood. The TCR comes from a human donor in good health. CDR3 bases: TGTGCCAGCAGTGTAGTGGCGGCATACTACAATGAGCAGTTCTTC. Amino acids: CASSVVAAYYNEQFF.